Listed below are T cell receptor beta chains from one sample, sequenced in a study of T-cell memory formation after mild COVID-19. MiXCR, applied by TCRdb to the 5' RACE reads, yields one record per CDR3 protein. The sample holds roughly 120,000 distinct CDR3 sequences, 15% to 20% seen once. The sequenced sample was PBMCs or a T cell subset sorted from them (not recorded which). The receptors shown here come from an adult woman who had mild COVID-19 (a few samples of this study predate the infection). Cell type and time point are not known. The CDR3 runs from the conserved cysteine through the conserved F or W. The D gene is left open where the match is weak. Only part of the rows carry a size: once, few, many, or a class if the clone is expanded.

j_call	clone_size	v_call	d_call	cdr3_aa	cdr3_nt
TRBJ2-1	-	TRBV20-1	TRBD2	CSARDTLAGEGNEQFF	TGCAGTGCTAGGGATACTCTAGCGGGAGAGGGCAATGAGCAGTTCTTC
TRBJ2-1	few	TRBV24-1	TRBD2	CATSDTGGVHEQFF	TGTGCCACCAGTGATACGGGGGGGGTCCATGAGCAGTTCTTC
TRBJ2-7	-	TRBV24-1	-	CATESTGAPYEQYF	TGTGCCACCGAAAGTACGGGGGCCCCCTACGAGCAGTACTTC
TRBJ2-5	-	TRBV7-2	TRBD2	CASSAVAGVAETQYF	TGTGCCAGCAGCGCGGTAGCGGGAGTGGCGGAGACCCAGTACTTC
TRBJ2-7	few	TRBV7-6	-	CASSYGTGQGMSEQYF	TGTGCCAGCAGCTACGGGACGGGGCAGGGGATGAGCGAGCAGTACTTC
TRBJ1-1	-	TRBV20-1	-	CSTTGTNTEAFF	TGCAGTACAACAGGTACGAACACTGAAGCTTTCTTT
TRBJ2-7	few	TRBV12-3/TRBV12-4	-	CASSFGLSYEQYF	TGTGCCAGCAGTTTCGGGCTATCCTACGAGCAGTACTTC
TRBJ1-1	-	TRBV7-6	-	CASSSGVSSTEAFF	TGTGCCAGCAGCTCCGGGGTCTCTAGCACTGAAGCTTTCTTT
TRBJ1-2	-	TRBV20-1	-	CSANAGYGYTF	TGCAGTGCTAACGCCGGCTATGGCTACACCTTC
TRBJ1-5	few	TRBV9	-	CASSAGPDNQPQHF	TGTGCCAGCAGCGCGGGACCTGACAATCAGCCCCAGCATTTT
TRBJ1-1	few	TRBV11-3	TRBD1	CASSPWTGLGEAFF	TGTGCCAGCAGCCCCTGGACAGGGCTGGGTGAAGCTTTCTTT
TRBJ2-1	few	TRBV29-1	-	CSVEVYNEQFF	TGCAGCGTTGAAGTATACAATGAGCAGTTCTTC
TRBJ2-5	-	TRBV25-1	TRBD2	CASSGRLAGVEETQYF	TGTGCCAGCAGTGGGAGACTAGCGGGAGTTGAAGAGACCCAGTACTTC
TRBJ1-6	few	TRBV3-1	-	CASSQEGRLLHF	TGTGCCAGCAGCCAAGAAGGCCGATTACTCCACTTT
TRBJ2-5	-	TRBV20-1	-	CSAITRPDRQETQYF	TGCAGTGCTATCACTCGCCCGGATCGACAAGAGACCCAGTACTTC
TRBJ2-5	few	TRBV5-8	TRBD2	CASSRTSGKQTQYF	TGTGCCAGCAGCCGGACTAGCGGCAAACAGACCCAGTACTTC
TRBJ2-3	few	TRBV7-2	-	CASSRVGTTNYF	TGTGCCAGCAGCCGTGTGGGGACAACTAATTATTTT
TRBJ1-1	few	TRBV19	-	CASSIGPEAFF	TGTGCCAGTAGTATTGGGCCTGAAGCTTTCTTT
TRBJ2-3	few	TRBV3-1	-	CASSRTGGRGTDTQYF	TGTGCCAGCAGCCGGACAGGAGGGCGTGGGACAGATACGCAGTATTTT
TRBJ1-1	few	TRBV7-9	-	CASSGSGQNTEAFF	TGTGCCAGCAGCGGGAGCGGACAGAACACTGAAGCTTTCTTT
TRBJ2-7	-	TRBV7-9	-	CASSSPLGPYEQYF	TGTGCCAGCAGCTCCCCCCTGGGACCCTACGAGCAGTACTTC
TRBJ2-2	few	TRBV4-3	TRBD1	CASSQTGGFNTGELFF	TGCGCCAGCAGCCAGACAGGGGGCTTTAACACCGGGGAGCTGTTTTTT
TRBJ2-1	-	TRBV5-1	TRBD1	CASSWGQGVDEQFF	TGCGCCAGCAGCTGGGGACAGGGGGTGGATGAGCAGTTCTTC
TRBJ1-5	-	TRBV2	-	CASSVDGHNQPQHF	TGTGCCAGCAGTGTCGACGGGCATAATCAGCCCCAGCATTTT
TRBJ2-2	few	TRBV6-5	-	CASSYSGPDLISGELFF	TGTGCCAGCAGTTACAGCGGACCAGATTTAATCTCCGGGGAGCTGTTTTTT
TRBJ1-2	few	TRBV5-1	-	CASSLEDNYGYTF	TGCGCCAGCAGCTTAGAGGATAACTATGGCTACACCTTC
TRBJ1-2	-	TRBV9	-	CASSVDGNYGYTF	TGTGCCAGCAGCGTAGACGGGAACTATGGCTACACCTTC